Here is one T cell receptor (beta chain) with its context. Antigen: not known. 60 Vbeta and 13 Jbeta primers were used in PCR. Some clones are missing from TCRdb's copy, which holds only in-frame ones; the method was immunoSEQ multiplex PCR. This sample has about 72,000 clones, with around 82% found just once. This entry comes from a study of cytomegalovirus exposure and HLA in healthy donors. Study-wide results and limits: Within an earlier analysis, most TCR beta V segments proved productive either about 87% or about 30% of the time.

The CDR3 consists of 15 residues. The germline V gene has CDR1 MGHRA and CDR2 YSYEKL. Trimming cost V 0 bases and J 6 bases, with 15 bases left between them. This sequence was found in a man aged 35-49 years in good health and CMV-seronegative. The V and J genes are TRBV4-1 and TRBJ2-7, with TRBD1 as a possible D gene (5 bases). The sequenced material came from PBMCs. The CDR3 spells CASSQDLQVEPEQYF. CDR3 nucleotides: TGCGCCAGCAGCCAAGATCTACAGGTTGAGCCCGAGCAGTACTTC.